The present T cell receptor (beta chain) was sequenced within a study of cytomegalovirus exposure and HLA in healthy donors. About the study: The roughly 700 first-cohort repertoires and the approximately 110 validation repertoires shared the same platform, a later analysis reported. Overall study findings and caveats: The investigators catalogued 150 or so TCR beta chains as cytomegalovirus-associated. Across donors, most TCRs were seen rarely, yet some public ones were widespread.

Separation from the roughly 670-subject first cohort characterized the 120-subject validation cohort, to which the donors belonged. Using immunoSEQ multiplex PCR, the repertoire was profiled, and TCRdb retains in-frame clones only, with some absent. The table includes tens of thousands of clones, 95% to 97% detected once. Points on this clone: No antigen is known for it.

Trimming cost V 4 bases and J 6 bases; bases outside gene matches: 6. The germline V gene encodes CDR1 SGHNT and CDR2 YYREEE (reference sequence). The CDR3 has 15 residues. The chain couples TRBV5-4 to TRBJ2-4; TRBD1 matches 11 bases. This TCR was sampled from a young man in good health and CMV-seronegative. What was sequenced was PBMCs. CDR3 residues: CASSAGQGDGNIQYF. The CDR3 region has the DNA TGTGCCAGCAGCGCGGGACAGGGGGACGGAAACATTCAGTACTTC.